The source of this TCR beta chain is a study of T cells expressing NK-cell markers. Overall study: The TCR beta repertoires were obtained from sorted CD3+CD56+NKG2C+, CD3+CD56+NKG2C- and CD3+CD56-NKG2C+ T cells. One of the eight sequenced donors was seronegative, whereas the other seven were HCMV-seropositive.

This CDR3 is built from 16 residues. Germline V CDR1 and CDR2: DFQATT, SNEGSKA (reference sequence). cDNA encoding TCR beta was synthesized via 5'RACE template switching incorporating UMIs. For each CDR3 protein, TCRdb gives one entry from its re-call of the 5' RACE reads, without DNA. The sample spans about 260,000 distinct CDR3 sequences; the ten largest clones claim 3.5% to 5%. The TCR comes from a woman between 18 and 70 years old in good health. The V gene is TRBV20-1, the J gene TRBJ2-1; TCRdb's D gene call, TRBD2, goes unchecked for lack of DNA. Sequenced input: blood T cells: a sorted CD56 or NKG2C T cell subset, CD4+ or CD8+ T cells, or bulk PBMC T cells (not recorded which). The CDR3 loop reads CSARIINSGSHNEQFF.